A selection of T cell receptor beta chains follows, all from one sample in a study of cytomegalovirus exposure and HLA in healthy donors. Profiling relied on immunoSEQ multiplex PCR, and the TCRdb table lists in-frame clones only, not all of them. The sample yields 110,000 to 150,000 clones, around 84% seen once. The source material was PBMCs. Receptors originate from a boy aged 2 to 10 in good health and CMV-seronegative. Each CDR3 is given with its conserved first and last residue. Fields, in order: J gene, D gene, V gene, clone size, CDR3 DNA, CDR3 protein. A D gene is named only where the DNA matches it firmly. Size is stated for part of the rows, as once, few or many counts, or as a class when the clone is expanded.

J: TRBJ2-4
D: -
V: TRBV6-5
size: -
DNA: TGTGCCAGCAGCCCCGCGGGCTTAGCCAAAAACATTCAGTACTTC
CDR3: CASSPAGLAKNIQYF

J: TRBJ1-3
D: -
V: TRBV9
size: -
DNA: TGTGCCAGCAGGGGCCGTAACTCTGGAAACACCATATATTTT
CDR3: CASRGRNSGNTIYF

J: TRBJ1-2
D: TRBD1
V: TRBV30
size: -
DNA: TGTGCCTGGAGTACAACTACAGGGGCACTTCTTACCGGGCCTAACTATGGCTACACCTTC
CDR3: CAWSTTTGALLTGPNYGYTF

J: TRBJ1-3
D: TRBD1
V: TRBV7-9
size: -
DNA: TGTGCCAGCAGCTTAGGCAGGGGGCTGTCTTCTATCGGAGGAAACACCATATATTTT
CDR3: CASSLGRGLSSIGGNTIYF

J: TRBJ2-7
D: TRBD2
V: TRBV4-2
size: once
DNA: TGTGCCAGCAGCCTGTCGCAGACTAGCGGGCAGTCCTACGAGCAGTACTTC
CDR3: CASSLSQTSGQSYEQYF

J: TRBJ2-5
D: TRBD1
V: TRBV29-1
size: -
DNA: TGCAGCGTTGCCGAGACAGGGCAGCGAGAGACCCAGTACTTC
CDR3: CSVAETGQRETQYF

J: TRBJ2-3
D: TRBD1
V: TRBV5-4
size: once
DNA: TGTGCCAGCAGTTACCCGGGACAGGGGGACACAGATACGCAGTATTTT
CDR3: CASSYPGQGDTDTQYF

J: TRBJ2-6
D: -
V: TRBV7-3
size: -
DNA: TGTGCCAGCAGCCTCGGGTGGTCTGGGGCCAACGTCCTGACTTTC
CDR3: CASSLGWSGANVLTF

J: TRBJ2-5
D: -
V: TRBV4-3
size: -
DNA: TGCGCCAGCAGCCAAGAGCCGGGTTCGGAGACCCAGTACTTC
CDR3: CASSQEPGSETQYF

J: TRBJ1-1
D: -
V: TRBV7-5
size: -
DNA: TGTGTCAGAAGCTCGGATTGGACAGGGTTTATGAACACTGAAGCTTTCTTT
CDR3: CVRSSDWTGFMNTEAFF

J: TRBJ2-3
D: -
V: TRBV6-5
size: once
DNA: TGTGCCAGCAGTTACTCGCCATCTCTTCGGGATACGCAGTATTTT
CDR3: CASSYSPSLRDTQYF

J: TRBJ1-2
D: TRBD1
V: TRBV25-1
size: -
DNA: TGTGCCAGCAGTGGAGGGACAGGGAGAGGATTATACTATGGCTACACCTTC
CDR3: CASSGGTGRGLYYGYTF

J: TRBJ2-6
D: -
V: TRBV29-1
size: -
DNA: TGCAGCGTCACCAGGGTAGGTGGGTCCAACGTCCTGACTTTC
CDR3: CSVTRVGGSNVLTF

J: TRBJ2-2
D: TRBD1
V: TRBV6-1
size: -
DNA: TGTGCCAGCAGCCCGGGACAGGGGGAGACCGGGGAGCTGTTTTTT
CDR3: CASSPGQGETGELFF

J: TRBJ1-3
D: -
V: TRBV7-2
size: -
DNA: TGTGCCAGCAGCTTAAGGTCGCGGGGAGGAAACACCATATATTTT
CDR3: CASSLRSRGGNTIYF

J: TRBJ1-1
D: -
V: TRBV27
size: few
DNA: TGTGCCAGCAGTTTAACTCCCTACACTGAAGCTTTCTTT
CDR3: CASSLTPYTEAFF

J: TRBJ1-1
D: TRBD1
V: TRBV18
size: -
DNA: TGTGCCAGCTCTAGGGGACAGGAGAACACTGAAGCTTTCTTT
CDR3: CASSRGQENTEAFF

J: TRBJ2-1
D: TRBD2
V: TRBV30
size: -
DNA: TGTGCCTGGAGTGTGGTCGGGGGGGCCCACAATGAGCAGTTCTTC
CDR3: CAWSVVGGAHNEQFF

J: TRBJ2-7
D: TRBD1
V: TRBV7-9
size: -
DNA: TGTGCCAGCTTAACGTCCGGGACAGGGAGATACGAGCAGTACTTC
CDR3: CASLTSGTGRYEQYF

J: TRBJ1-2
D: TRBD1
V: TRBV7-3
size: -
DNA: TGTGCCAGCAGCCCCGCATCAGGACAGGGAAGGGATGGCTACACCTTC
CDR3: CASSPASGQGRDGYTF

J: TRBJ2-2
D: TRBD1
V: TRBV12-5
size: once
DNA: TGTGCTAGTGGTGTAGGGACAGGGGGTCGGGTGAACACCGGGGAGCTGTTTTTT
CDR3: CASGVGTGGRVNTGELFF

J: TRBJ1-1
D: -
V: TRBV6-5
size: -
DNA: TGTGCCAGCAGAGCCGCGGGTTGGAACACTGAAGCTTTCTTT
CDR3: CASRAAGWNTEAFF

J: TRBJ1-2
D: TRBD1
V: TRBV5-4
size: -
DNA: TGTGCCAGCAGCACAAGACAGGGGGAGTATGGCTACACCTTC
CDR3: CASSTRQGEYGYTF

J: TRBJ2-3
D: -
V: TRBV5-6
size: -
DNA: TGTGCCAGCAGCTTGGCGAGGGGAGGACCTAACACAGATACGCAGTATTTT
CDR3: CASSLARGGPNTDTQYF

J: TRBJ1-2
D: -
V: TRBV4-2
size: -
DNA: TGTGCCAGCAGCCAAGTCACCAGGGATGGCTACACCTTC
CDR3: CASSQVTRDGYTF

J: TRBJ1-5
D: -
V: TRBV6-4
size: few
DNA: TGTGCCAGCAGTGAAACCGGAGAGAATCAGCCCCAGCATTTT
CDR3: CASSETGENQPQHF

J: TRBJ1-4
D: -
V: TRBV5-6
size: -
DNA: TGTGCCAGCAGCTGGGGGCAGGGGATCAATGAAAAACTGTTTTTT
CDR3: CASSWGQGINEKLFF

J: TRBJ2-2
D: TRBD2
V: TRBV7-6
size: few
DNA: TGTGCCAGCAGCTCCCCGGGACTAGCGGGGGGTCTGGACACCGGGGAGCTGTTTTTT
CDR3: CASSSPGLAGGLDTGELFF

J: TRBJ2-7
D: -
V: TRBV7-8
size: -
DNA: TGTGCCAGCAGCTTTACAGACAGAACCTACGAGCAGTACTTC
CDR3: CASSFTDRTYEQYF

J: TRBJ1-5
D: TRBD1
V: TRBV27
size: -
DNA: TGTGCCAGCAGTTTATACAGGGGCGGTCAGCCCCAGCATTTT
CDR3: CASSLYRGGQPQHF

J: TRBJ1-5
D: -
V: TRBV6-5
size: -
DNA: TGTGCCAGCAGTCAGGGGAATGAGCCCCAGCATTTT
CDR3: CASSQGNEPQHF

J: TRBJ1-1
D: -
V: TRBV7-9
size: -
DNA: TGTGCCAGCCGCAGGAAGCAAACGGTGGAAGCTTTCTTT
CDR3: CASRRKQTVEAFF

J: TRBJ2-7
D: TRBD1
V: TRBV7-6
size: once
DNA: TGTGCCAGCAGCTTGGACAGGAACCGCGGCTTCTACGAGCAGTACTTC
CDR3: CASSLDRNRGFYEQYF

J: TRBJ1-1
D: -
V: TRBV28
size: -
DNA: TGTGCCAGCAGGACAGGGAACACTGAAGCTTTCTTT
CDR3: CASRTGNTEAFF

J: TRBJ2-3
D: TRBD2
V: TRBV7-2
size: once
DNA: TGTGCCAGCAGCTTACAGCGGGGGGTAGATACGCAGTATTTT
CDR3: CASSLQRGVDTQYF

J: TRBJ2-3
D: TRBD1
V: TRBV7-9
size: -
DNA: TGTGCCAGCAGCTTATTTGGGACAGCAACTAGCACAGATACGCAGTATTTT
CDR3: CASSLFGTATSTDTQYF

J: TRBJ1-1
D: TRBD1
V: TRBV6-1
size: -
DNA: TGTGCCAGCAGTCGGACAGGGGAGACTGAAGCTTTCTTT
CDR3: CASSRTGETEAFF

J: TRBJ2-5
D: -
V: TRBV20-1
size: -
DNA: TGCACCACAGATCGGCAAGAGACCCAGTACTTC
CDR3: CTTDRQETQYF

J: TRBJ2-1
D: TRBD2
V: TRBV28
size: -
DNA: TGTGCCAGCAGCTCTCGGACTAGTACCTACAATGAGCAGTTCTTC
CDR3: CASSSRTSTYNEQFF

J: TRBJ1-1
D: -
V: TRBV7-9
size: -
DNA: TGTGCCAGATTCAGGGTTCGGACGGCTGGAGCTTTCTTT
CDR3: CARFRVRTAGAFF

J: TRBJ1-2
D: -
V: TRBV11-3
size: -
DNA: TGTGCCAGCAAAGACTCCGGTCCCTACACCTTC
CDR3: CASKDSGPYTF